Listed below are T cell receptor beta chains from one sample, sequenced in a study of T cell changes during pregnancy in multiple sclerosis. Repertoires were generated with immunoSEQ multiplex PCR, while TCRdb's copy carries only in-frame clones and drops some. The data hold about 75,000 clones, with approximately 88% observed a single time. The sequencing used peripheral blood, collected in the first trimester of pregnancy. These receptors were collected from a female donor in good health, enrolled as a control in a pregnancy study. The CDR3 runs from the conserved cysteine through the conserved F or W. The D gene is left open where the match is weak. Size is omitted from some rows. Given values are once, few, many or a class for expanded clones.

j_gene,v_gene,d_gene,abundance,CDR3nt,CDR3aa
TRBJ1-2,TRBV4-2,TRBD1,once,TGTGCCAGCAGCCAAGACCCTTCGGCCAGGGGGTTGGGCGGCTACACCTTC,CASSQDPSARGLGGYTF
TRBJ2-2,TRBV7-8,.,.,TGTGCCAGCAGCTTGGTGGGAGTGACTGCCGGGGAGCTGTTTTTT,CASSLVGVTAGELFF
TRBJ2-1,TRBV11-2,TRBD2,.,TGTGCCAGCAGCCAGCAGACTAGCGGGAGCCAGAATGAGCAGTTCTTC,CASSQQTSGSQNEQFF
TRBJ1-2,TRBV7-9,.,.,TGTGCCAGCAGCTTAGGCGGGGTAACCTTC,CASSLGGVTF
TRBJ1-5,TRBV6-1,.,.,TGTGCCAGCAGTGAAGGAGTTATACAGCCCCAGCATTTT,CASSEGVIQPQHF
TRBJ1-3,TRBV6-6,.,.,TGTGCCAGCAGTTTGGTACAGGCGTCTGGGGACACCATATATTTT,CASSLVQASGDTIYF
TRBJ2-1,TRBV5-1,TRBD2,.,TGCGCCAGCAGCCCTTCCGGGACTAAGGATTACAATGAGCAGTTCTTC,CASSPSGTKDYNEQFF
TRBJ2-1,TRBV15,.,.,TGTGCCACCACTGACATTTACAATGAGCAGTTCTTC,CATTDIYNEQFF
TRBJ1-1,TRBV27,.,.,TGTGCCACCGCCTCCGGGGGGAGGGGGAACACTGAAGCTTTCTTT,CATASGGRGNTEAFF
TRBJ1-5,TRBV5-6,TRBD1,.,TGTGCCAGCAGCAACCGGGACAGGGTCGGTCAGCCCCAGCATTTT,CASSNRDRVGQPQHF
TRBJ2-1,TRBV7-9,.,.,TGTGCCAGCAGCCCCTTCGGGGGAAATGAGCAGTTCTTC,CASSPFGGNEQFF
TRBJ1-5,TRBV11-2,TRBD1,.,TGTGCCAGCAGCTTAGGACAGGGGGCTAAATTGGTTCAGCCCCAGCATTTT,CASSLGQGAKLVQPQHF
TRBJ1-6,TRBV14,.,.,TGTGCCAGCAGCCAAAACAGTAATTCACCCCTCCACTTT,CASSQNSNSPLHF
TRBJ1-1,TRBV11-2,.,.,TGTGCCAGCAGCCTCCACGGGACAGAAGCTTTCTTT,CASSLHGTEAFF
TRBJ2-3,TRBV4-1,.,.,TGCGCCTCCAAAGGGGGATACGCTGATACGCAGTATTTT,CASKGGYADTQYF
TRBJ1-3,TRBV7-2,TRBD1,once,TGTGCCAGCAGCTTAGCGACAGGGGGCGCAGGAAACACCATATATTTT,CASSLATGGAGNTIYF
TRBJ2-1,TRBV6-4,TRBD1,once,TGTGCCAGCAGTGGCGGACAGGCTTACAATGAGCAGTTCTTC,CASSGGQAYNEQFF
TRBJ1-2,TRBV5-1,.,once,TGCGCCAGCAGCTTGGGGGTTGAGCGTAGCTACACCTTC,CASSLGVERSYTF
TRBJ2-4,TRBV28,TRBD2,once,TGTGCCAGCAGTTTCCCCCTGGGCAGCGGGAGAGCGAGCGGGAACATTCAGTACTTC,CASSFPLGSGRASGNIQYF
TRBJ2-1,TRBV4-1,.,.,TGCGCCAGCAGCCAAGGTTCCTCGGGATTCTACAATGAGCAGTTCTTC,CASSQGSSGFYNEQFF
TRBJ2-5,TRBV7-2,TRBD2,.,TGTGCCAGCAGCTTAGGTGGGGAGCGGGACGGGACCCAGTACTTC,CASSLGGERDGTQYF
TRBJ2-5,TRBV2,.,.,TGTGCCAACCTTAACGACGAGAGGGTGGGGGAGACCCAGTACTTC,CANLNDERVGETQYF